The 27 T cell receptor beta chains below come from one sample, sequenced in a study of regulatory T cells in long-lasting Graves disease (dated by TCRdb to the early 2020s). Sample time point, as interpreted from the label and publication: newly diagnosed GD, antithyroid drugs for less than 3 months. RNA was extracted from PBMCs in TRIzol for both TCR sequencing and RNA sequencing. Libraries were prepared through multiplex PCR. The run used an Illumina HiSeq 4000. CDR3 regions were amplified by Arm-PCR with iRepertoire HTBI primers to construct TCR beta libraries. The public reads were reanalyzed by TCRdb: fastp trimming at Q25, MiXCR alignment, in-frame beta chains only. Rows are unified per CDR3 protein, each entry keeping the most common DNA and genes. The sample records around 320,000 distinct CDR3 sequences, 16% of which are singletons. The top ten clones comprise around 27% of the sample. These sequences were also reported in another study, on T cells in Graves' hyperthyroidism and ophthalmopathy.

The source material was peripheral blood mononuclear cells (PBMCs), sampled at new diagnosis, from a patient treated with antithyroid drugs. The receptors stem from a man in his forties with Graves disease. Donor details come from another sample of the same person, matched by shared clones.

The CDR3 sequence: CASSVAGLRTGELFF. The CDR3 DNA reads as TGTGCCAGCAGCGTAGCGGGGTTGCGAACCGGGGAGCTGTTTTTT. This chain links TRBV9 with TRBJ2-2, with D possibly matching TRBD2 (5 bases). CDR1 is SGDLS and CDR2 is YYNGEE in the germline V gene. This CDR3 has 15 amino acids. The V gene lost 0 bases and the J gene lost 5 bases, with 11 bases spanning the gap.

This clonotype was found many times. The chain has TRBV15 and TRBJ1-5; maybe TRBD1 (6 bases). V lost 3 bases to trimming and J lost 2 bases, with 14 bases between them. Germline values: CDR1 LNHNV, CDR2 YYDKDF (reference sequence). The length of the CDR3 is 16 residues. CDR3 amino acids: CATSRYGQTRNQPQHF. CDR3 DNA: TGTGCCACCAGCAGGTACGGACAGACTCGCAATCAGCCCCAGCATTTT. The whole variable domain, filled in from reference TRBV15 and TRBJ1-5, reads DAMVIQNPRYQVTQFGKPVTLSCSQTLNHNVMYWYQQKSSQAPKLLFHYYDKDFNNEADTPDNFQSRRPNTSFCFLDIRSPGLGDTAMYLCATSRYGQTRNQPQHFGDGTRLSIL.

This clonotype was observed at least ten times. The CDR3 protein is CASSLWMGEETQYF. CDR3 DNA sequence: TGTGCCAGCAGCCTTTGGATGGGGGAAGAGACCCAGTACTTC. The chain couples TRBV27 to TRBJ2-5; either TRBD1 or TRBD2 may fit D (5 bases each). The CDR3 loop spans 14 amino acids. The germline V and J ends were trimmed by 6 bases and 3 bases, with 14 bases remaining between them. Germline CDR1 is MNHEY and CDR2 is SMNVEV (reference sequence).

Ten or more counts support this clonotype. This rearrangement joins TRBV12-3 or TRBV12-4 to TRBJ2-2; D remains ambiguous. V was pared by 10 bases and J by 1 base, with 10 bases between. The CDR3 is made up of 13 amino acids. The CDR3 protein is CANRRRNTGELFF. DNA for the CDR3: TGTGCCAACCGCCGACGGAACACCGGGGAGCTGTTTTTT.

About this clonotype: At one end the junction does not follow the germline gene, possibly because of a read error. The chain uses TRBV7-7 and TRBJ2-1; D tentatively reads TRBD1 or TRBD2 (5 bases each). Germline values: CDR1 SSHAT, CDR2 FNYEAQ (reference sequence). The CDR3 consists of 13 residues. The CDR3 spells CASSQRRGDEQFF. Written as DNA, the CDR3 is TGTGCTAGCAGCCAACGAAGGGGAGATGAGCAGTTCTTC.

The CDR3 sequence: CASSFAGNTGGYTF. The CDR3 DNA reads TGTGCCAGCAGTTTTGCAGGGAACACCGGCGGCTACACCTTC. The J gene is TRBJ1-2, the V gene TRBV28; possible D gene TRBD1, 5 bases. This CDR3 has 14 amino acids. Trimming left V 3 bases short and J 8 bases short, with 16 bases between. CDR1 MDHEN and CDR2 SYDVKM come from the germline V gene.

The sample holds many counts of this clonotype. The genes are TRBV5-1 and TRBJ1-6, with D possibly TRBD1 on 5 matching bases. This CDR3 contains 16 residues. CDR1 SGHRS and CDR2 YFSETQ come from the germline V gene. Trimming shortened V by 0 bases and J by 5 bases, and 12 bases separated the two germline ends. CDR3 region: CASSLDPNRNNSPLHF. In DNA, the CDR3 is TGCGCCAGCAGCTTGGATCCAAACAGGAATAATTCACCCCTCCACTTT.

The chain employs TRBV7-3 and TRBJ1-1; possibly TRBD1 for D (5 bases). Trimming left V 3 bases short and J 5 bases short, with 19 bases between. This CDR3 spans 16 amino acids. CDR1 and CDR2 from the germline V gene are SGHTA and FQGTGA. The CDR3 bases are TGTGCCAGCAGCTTTACGGGGGGGGGGAGGAGGACTGAAGCTTTCTTT. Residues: CASSFTGGGRRTEAFF. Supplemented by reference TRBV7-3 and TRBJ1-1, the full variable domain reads GAGVSQTPSNKVTEKGKYVELRCDPISGHTALYWYRQSLGQGPEFLIYFQGTGAADDSGLPNDRFFAVRPEGSVSTLKIQRTERGDSAVYLCASSFTGGGRRTEAFFGQGTRLTVV.

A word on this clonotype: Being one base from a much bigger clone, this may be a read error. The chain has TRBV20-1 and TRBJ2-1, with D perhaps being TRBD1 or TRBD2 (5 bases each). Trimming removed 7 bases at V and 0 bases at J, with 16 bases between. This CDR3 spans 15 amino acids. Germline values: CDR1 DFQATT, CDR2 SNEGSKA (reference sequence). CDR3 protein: CSVRDGFLSYNEQFF. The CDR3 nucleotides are TGCAGTGTAAGGGACGGCTTTCTCTCCTACAATGAGCAGTTCTTC.

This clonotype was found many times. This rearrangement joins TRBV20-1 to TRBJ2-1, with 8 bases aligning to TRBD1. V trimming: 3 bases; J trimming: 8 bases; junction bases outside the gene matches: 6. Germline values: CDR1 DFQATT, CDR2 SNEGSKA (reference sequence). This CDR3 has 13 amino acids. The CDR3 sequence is CSASPGQGDEQFF. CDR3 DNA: TGCAGTGCTAGCCCCGGACAGGGTGATGAGCAGTTCTTC.

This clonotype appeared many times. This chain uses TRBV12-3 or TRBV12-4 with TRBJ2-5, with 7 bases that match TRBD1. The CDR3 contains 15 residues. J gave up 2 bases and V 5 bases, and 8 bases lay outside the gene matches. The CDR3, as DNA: TGTGCCAGCAGTCCCTACGGGACAGAGCAAGAGACCCAGTACTTC. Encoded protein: CASSPYGTEQETQYF.

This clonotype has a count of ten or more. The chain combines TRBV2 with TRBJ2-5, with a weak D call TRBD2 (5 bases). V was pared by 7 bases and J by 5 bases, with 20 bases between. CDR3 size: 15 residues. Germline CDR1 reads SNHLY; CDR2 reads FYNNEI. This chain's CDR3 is CASIKRNPTGETQYF. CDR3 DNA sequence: TGTGCCAGCATCAAGCGCAACCCAACGGGGGAGACCCAGTACTTC.

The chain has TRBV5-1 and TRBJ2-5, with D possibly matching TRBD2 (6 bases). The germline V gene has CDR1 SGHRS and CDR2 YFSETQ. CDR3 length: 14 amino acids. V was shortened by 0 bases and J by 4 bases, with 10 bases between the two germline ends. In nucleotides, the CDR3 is TGCGCCAGCAGCTTGGGTGGGACTCCAGAGACCCAGTACTTC. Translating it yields CASSLGGTPETQYF.

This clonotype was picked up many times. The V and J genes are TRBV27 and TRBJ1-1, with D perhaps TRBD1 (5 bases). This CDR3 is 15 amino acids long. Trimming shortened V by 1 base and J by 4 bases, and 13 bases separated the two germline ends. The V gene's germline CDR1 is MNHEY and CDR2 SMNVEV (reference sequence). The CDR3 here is CASSLFGASGTEAFF. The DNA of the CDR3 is TGTGCCAGCAGTTTATTCGGGGCATCAGGCACTGAAGCTTTCTTT.

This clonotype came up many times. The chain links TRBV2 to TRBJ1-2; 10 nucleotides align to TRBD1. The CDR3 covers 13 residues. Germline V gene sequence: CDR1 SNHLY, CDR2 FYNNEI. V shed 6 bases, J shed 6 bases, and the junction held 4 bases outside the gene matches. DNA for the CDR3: TGTGCCAGCAGAGGACAGGGGGGGAATGGCTACACCTTC. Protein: CASRGQGGNGYTF. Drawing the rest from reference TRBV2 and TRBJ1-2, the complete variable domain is EPEVTQTPSHQVTQMGQEVILRCVPISNHLYFYWYRQILGQKVEFLVSFYNNEISEKSEIFDDQFSVERPDGSNFTLKIRSTKLEDSAMYFCASRGQGGNGYTFGSGTRLTVV.

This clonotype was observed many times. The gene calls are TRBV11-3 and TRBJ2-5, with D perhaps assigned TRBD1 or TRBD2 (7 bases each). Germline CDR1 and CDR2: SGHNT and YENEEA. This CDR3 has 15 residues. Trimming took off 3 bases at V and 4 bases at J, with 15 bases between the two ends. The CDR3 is CASSLGGGAGETQYF. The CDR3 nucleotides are TGTGCCAGCAGCTTGGGAGGGGGCGCGGGAGAGACCCAGTACTTC.

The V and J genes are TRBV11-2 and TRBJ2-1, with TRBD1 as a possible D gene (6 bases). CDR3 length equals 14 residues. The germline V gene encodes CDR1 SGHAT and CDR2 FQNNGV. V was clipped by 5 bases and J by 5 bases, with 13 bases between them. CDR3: CASSTQGWDNEQFF. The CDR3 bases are TGTGCCAGCAGCACACAGGGTTGGGACAATGAGCAGTTCTTC.

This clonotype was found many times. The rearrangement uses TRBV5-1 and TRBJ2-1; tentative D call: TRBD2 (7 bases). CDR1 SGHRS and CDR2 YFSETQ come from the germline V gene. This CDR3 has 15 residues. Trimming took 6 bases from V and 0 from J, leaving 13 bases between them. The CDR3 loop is CASTGGAASYNEQFF. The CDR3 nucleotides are TGCGCCAGCACTGGGGGGGCAGCCTCCTACAATGAGCAGTTCTTC. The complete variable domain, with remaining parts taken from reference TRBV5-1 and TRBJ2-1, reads KAGVTQTPRYLIKTRGQQVTLSCSPISGHRSVSWYQQTPGQGLQFLFEYFSETQRNKGNFPGRFSGRQFSNSRSEMNVSTLELGDSALYLCASTGGAASYNEQFFGPGTRLTVL.

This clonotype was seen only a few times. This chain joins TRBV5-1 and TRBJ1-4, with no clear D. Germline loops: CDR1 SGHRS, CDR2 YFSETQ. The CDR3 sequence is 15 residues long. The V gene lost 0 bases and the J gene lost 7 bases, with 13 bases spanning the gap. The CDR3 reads CASSLGVVFGEKLFF. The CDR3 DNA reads TGCGCCAGCAGCTTGGGTGTGGTGTTCGGTGAAAAACTGTTTTTT.

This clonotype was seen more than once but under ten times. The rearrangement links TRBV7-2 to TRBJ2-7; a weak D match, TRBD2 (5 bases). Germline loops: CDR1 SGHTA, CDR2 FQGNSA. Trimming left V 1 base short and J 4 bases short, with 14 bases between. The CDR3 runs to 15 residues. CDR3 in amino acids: CASSLERQAHYEQYF. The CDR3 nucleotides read TGTGCCAGCAGCTTAGAGCGGCAGGCCCATTACGAGCAGTACTTC.

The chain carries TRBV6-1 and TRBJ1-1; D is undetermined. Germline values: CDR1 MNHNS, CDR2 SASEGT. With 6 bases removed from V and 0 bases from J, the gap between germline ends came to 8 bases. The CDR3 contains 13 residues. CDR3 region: CASSADMNTEAFF. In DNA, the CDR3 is TGTGCCAGCAGCGCAGATATGAACACTGAAGCTTTCTTT.

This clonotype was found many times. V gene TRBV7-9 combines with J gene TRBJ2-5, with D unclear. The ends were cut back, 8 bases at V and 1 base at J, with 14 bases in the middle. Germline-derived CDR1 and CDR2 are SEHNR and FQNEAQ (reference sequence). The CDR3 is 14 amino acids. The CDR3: CASGITDFQETQYF. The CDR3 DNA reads TGTGCCAGCGGAATTACCGACTTCCAAGAGACCCAGTACTTC.

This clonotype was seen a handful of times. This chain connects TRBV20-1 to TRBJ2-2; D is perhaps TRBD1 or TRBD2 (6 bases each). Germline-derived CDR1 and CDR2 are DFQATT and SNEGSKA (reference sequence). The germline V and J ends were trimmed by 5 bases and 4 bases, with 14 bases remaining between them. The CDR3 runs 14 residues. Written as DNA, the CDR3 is TGCAGTGCTGGTGGGGGGCGTTTCACCGGGGAGCTGTTTTTT. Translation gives CSAGGGRFTGELFF.

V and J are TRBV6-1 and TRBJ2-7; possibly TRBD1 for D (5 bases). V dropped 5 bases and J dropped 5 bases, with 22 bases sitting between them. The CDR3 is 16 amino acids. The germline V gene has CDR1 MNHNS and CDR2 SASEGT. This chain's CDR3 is CASSTGDQTFSHEQYF. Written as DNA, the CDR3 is TGTGCCAGCAGTACAGGAGACCAGACTTTTTCGCACGAGCAGTACTTC.

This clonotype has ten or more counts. CDR3 protein: CASNRSPARDEAFF. The CDR3 coding sequence is TGTGCCAGCAATAGGTCACCAGCTCGTGATGAAGCTTTCTTT. This chain links TRBV6-1 with TRBJ1-1; D is uncertain. The germline V gene encodes CDR1 MNHNS and CDR2 SASEGT. CDR3 length: 14 residues. V lost 7 bases and J lost 7, with 19 bases in between.

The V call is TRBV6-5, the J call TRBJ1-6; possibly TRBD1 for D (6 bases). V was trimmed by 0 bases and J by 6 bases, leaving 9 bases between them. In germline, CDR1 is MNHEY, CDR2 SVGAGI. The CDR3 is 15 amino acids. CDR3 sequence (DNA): TGTGCCAGCAGTTACTCAGGGGGACCTAATTCACCCCTCCACTTT. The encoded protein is CASSYSGGPNSPLHF.

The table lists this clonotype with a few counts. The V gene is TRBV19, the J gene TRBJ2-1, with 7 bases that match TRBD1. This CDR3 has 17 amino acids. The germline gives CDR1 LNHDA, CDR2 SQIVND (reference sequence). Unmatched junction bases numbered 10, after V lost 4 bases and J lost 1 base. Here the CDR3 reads CASSTHRGFRSYNEQFF. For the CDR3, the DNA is TGTGCCAGTAGTACCCACAGGGGCTTTCGGTCCTACAATGAGCAGTTCTTC.